This T cell receptor beta chain derives from a study of control samples from healthy donors and cancer patients. There are 13 residues in the CDR3. V was pared by 4 bases and J by 2 bases, with 7 bases between. Germline values: CDR1 WSHSY, CDR2 SAAADI. Profiling relied on immunoSEQ multiplex PCR, and the TCRdb table lists in-frame clones only, not all of them. The table shows almost 85,000 clones, with approximately 80% occurring only once. This clonotype was obtained from a man between 60 and 75 years old with head and neck cancer. The source material was PBMCs. This sequence joins TRBV10-2 and TRBJ2-3; weak D call: TRBD1 (5 bases). CDR3 residues: CASSGRDTDTQYF. In nucleotides, the CDR3 is TGCGCCAGCAGTGGCAGGGACACAGATACGCAGTATTTT.